This T cell receptor (beta chain) was captured by sequencing in a study of metastatic and nonmetastatic thyroid tumors. As for the study in general: A comparison of repertoires was made across blood and tumor or nodule tissue from malignant and benign thyroid patients.

This clone showed up many times. No antigen is known for it. V lost 2 bases to trimming and J lost 0 bases, with 20 bases between them. This CDR3 comprises 17 residues. Germline lookup yields CDR1 GTSNPN and CDR2 SVGIG (reference sequence). General observations from the study: Across blood and tumor, TCR beta diversity in malignant thyroid tumors was reportedly significantly higher than in benign nodules.

Until they underwent thyroid surgery, no patient had received any treatment. As originally analysed: The study took CDR3 differences across clinicopathological groups and made a distant-metastasis classifier for papillary thyroid cancer from them. Via MiXCR, TCRdb re-called the PCR reads. Here the V and J calls rest on TCRdb's processing, not on the authors' analysis. The repertoire has 31,000 or so clones, about 15% of them found once; the top ten carry approximately 4.8%. The sequenced sample was blood. The receptor was isolated from a female donor with papillary thyroid cancer or a benign thyroid nodule (not recorded which). Some clones in this sample may be carry-over from other donors' samples. The chain carries TRBV30 and TRBJ2-7; tentatively, D is TRBD1 or TRBD2 (5 bases each). The CDR3 loop is CAWSPLTWDRFSYEQYF. CDR3 in DNA: TGTGCCTGGAGTCCCCTGACATGGGACCGATTCTCCTACGAGCAGTACTTC.